The 19 T cell receptor beta chains below were found in one sample sequenced in a study. TCRdb redid the calling of the 5' RACE reads with MiXCR, one entry per CDR3 protein. The table records about 62,000 distinct CDR3 sequences, about 31% of them present only once. The sample comprised tumor-infiltrating naive CD4+ T cells sorted from the breast tumor. Subset noted: naive CD4+ T cells, CD4+CD45RA+CD25-. The receptors shown here come from a female donor with breast cancer.

On this clonotype: This CDR3 is missing its conserved last phenylalanine or tryptophan, likely due to a read error. The gene calls are TRBV15 and TRBJ2-3, with D perhaps matching TRBD1 or TRBD2 (6 bases each). There are 14 residues in the CDR3. CDR1 is LNHNV and CDR2 is YYDKDF in the germline V gene (reference sequence). With 7 bases removed from V and 8 bases from J, the gap between germline ends came to 19 bases. The CDR3, as DNA: TGTGCCACCATTGAGTCCTGGGGGGCGCCTACGCAGTATCTT. This sequence encodes CATIESWGAPTQYL.

This clonotype was counted only a few times. The chain's CDR3 is CASSPSGSGNEQFF. The CDR3 DNA is TGTGCCAGCAGCCCCAGCGGGTCTGGCAATGAGCAGTTCTTC. This chain links TRBV12-3 or TRBV12-4 with TRBJ2-1; possible D gene TRBD2, 6 bases. Deletions cut 6 bases from V and 6 bases from J, with 15 bases between. The CDR3 is 14 residues long.

This clonotype qualifies as medium-sized. V usage is TRBV10-3 and J usage is TRBJ2-1; 7 bases fit TRBD2. Germline trimming cut 4 bases from V and 5 bases from J; bases unmatched to any gene: 8. The CDR3 extends over 15 amino acids. Germline CDR1 reads ENHRY; CDR2 reads SYGVKD. CDR3 bases: TGTGCCATCAGTGGTTCGGGGGGACCGAACAATGAGCAGTTCTTC. Amino acid sequence: CAISGSGGPNNEQFF.

This clonotype was observed at least ten times. V and J are TRBV6-5 and TRBJ2-3; weak D call: TRBD2 (6 bases). Germline CDR1 is MNHEY and CDR2 is SVGAGI. The CDR3 is 16 residues long. The V end lost 2 bases, the J end lost 6 bases, and 18 bases lay between the germline ends. This CDR3 reads CASSYDRGAGSDTQYF. The CDR3 DNA reads as TGTGCCAGCAGTTACGATCGGGGAGCGGGTTCGGATACGCAGTATTTT.

This clonotype occurred a few times. The chain is built from TRBV12-3 or TRBV12-4 and TRBJ1-6; D unresolved. The CDR3 spans 13 residues. Trimming cost V 1 base and J 10 bases, with 8 bases left between them. The CDR3 DNA sequence: TGTGCCAGCAGTTTAGGGCAGCTGTCACCCCTCCACTTT. It codes for CASSLGQLSPLHF.

The gene calls are TRBV11-2 and TRBJ2-2, with D unresolved. CDR1 and CDR2 from the germline V gene are SGHAT and FQNNGV. The ends were cut back, 1 base at V and 2 bases at J, with 8 bases in the middle. The CDR3 covers 15 residues. CDR3 protein: CASSLGSHNTGELFF. The DNA for the CDR3 is TGTGCCAGCAGCTTAGGGTCTCACAACACCGGGGAGCTGTTTTTT.

This clonotype was seen only a few times. The chain combines TRBV4-1 with TRBJ2-7, with D possibly matching TRBD2 (5 bases). In germline, CDR1 is MGHRA, CDR2 YSYEKL. The CDR3 loop spans 13 amino acids. V was trimmed by 0 bases and J by 10 bases, leaving 13 bases between them. This chain's CDR3 is CASSQEAFGVQYF. As DNA, the CDR3 is TGCGCCAGCAGCCAAGAGGCTTTCGGGGTTCAGTACTTC.

V is TRBV15 and J is TRBJ2-5; D is unclear. Trimming took 0 bases from V and 5 from J, leaving 13 bases between them. Germline V gene data show CDR1 as LNHNV and CDR2 as YYDKDF (reference sequence). This CDR3 region has 15 residues. The CDR3 reads CATSRESRVYETQYF. In nucleotides, the CDR3 is TGTGCCACCAGCAGAGAATCTAGGGTCTACGAGACCCAGTACTTC.

In its sample, this clonotype was seen a few times. The chain carries TRBV4-2 and TRBJ2-7; 11 bases fit TRBD2. From germline, CDR1 is LGHNA and CDR2 YNFKEQ. This CDR3 contains 17 residues. After removal of 1 base from V and 2 bases from J, the junction contained 7 bases not matched to a gene. CDR3 residues: CASSQAWTSGSTYEQYF. The CDR3 coding sequence is TGTGCCAGCAGCCAAGCCTGGACTAGCGGGTCCACCTACGAGCAGTACTTC.

This clonotype was counted between two and nine times. The V call is TRBV5-1, the J call TRBJ2-1, with 7 bases that match TRBD2. The V segment lost 4 bases and the J segment 6 bases; nucleotides outside the gene matches: 10. The CDR3 contains 15 residues. The germline CDR1 and CDR2 sequences are SGHRS and YFSETQ. The CDR3 sequence: CASSILGGGPNEQFF. The CDR3 DNA is TGCGCCAGCAGCATCCTGGGGGGGGGACCCAATGAGCAGTTCTTC.

This chain uses TRBV7-9 with TRBJ2-3, with a possible D match to TRBD2 (6 bases). The CDR3 has 17 amino acids. The germline V gene encodes CDR1 SEHNR and CDR2 FQNEAQ (reference sequence). The V gene lost 0 bases and the J gene lost 2 bases, with 15 bases spanning the gap. The chain's CDR3 is CASSLAASSGVTDTQYF. The CDR3 DNA reads TGTGCCAGCAGCTTAGCGGCCAGTTCGGGAGTCACAGATACGCAGTATTTT.

In this sample, this clonotype turned up many times. The V call is TRBV20-1, the J call TRBJ2-1; D not certain. Trimming shortened V by 3 bases and J by 10 bases, and 16 bases separated the two germline ends. The germline CDR1 and CDR2 sequences are DFQATT and SNEGSKA (reference sequence). The CDR3 spans 13 residues. The CDR3 region is CSASPPSMWEQFF. CDR3 DNA sequence: TGCAGTGCTAGTCCGCCTTCTATGTGGGAGCAGTTCTTC.

As concerns this clonotype: Relative to the germline gene, one junction end is altered; a read error may explain this. The rearrangement links TRBV10-3 to TRBJ1-2; 7 positions match TRBD1. Germline loops: CDR1 ENHRY, CDR2 SYGVKD. CDR3 size: 13 residues. The CDR3 region has the DNA TGTGCCATCACAGGGGGGTTGGTCTATGGCCACACCTTC. This codes for CAITGGLVYGHTF.

V gene TRBV7-9 combines with J gene TRBJ1-1; a possible D gene is TRBD1 (5 bases). Trimming took off 6 bases at V and 5 bases at J, with 7 bases between the two ends. There are 11 residues in the CDR3. The germline gives CDR1 SEHNR, CDR2 FQNEAQ (reference sequence). The CDR3 reads CASSEGTEAFF. The CDR3 DNA follows: TGTGCCAGCAGTGAGGGGACTGAAGCTTTCTTT.

The CDR3 DNA is TGTGCCAGCAGCTTAGAACCTCAGGGTTATAATTCACCCCTCCACTTT. Translated: CASSLEPQGYNSPLHF. The rearrangement joins TRBV7-8 to TRBJ1-6, with D perhaps TRBD1 (5 bases). V was pared by 1 base and J by 4 bases, with 11 bases between. Germline CDR1 reads SGHVS; CDR2 reads FQNEAQ. The CDR3 runs to 16 residues.

V gene TRBV6-5 combines with J gene TRBJ1-2, with D unresolved. This CDR3 is built from 13 residues. V dropped 2 bases and J dropped 8 bases, with 12 bases sitting between them. The germline CDR1 and CDR2 sequences are MNHEY and SVGAGI. The CDR3 loop is CASSYDYMSGYTF. In DNA form, the CDR3 reads TGTGCCAGCAGTTACGACTACATGTCGGGCTACACCTTC.

This chain links TRBV20-1 with TRBJ2-3; 10 bases fit TRBD2. CDR3 size: 13 residues. J was trimmed by 2 bases and V by 7 bases; bases with no gene match: 3. CDR1 is DFQATT and CDR2 is SNEGSKA in the germline V gene (reference sequence). This CDR3 reads CSGTSGITDTQYF. In DNA, the CDR3 is TGCAGTGGGACTAGCGGTATCACAGATACGCAGTATTTT.

Turning to this clonotype: The CDR3 carries no conserved terminal phenylalanine or tryptophan, so it likely arises from a read error. The rearrangement joins TRBV20-1 to TRBJ2-6; 13 bases are shared with TRBD2. The J segment lost 0 bases and the V segment lost 6 bases, leaving 17 bases of the junction unmatched. This CDR3 comprises 21 residues. CDR1 is DFQATT and CDR2 is SNEGSKA in the germline V gene (reference sequence). The CDR3 nucleotides read TGCAGTGCCGCGGATATTAGAGGACTAGCGGGGGCCCTCTCTGGGGCCAACGTCCTGACTCTC. Translated: CSAADIRGLAGALSGANVLTL.

This chain links TRBV28 with TRBJ1-1, with D maybe TRBD1 (5 bases). The CDR3 runs to 13 residues. V lost 5 bases, J lost 4 bases, and 11 bases lay in between. Germline V gene lookup returns CDR1 MDHEN and CDR2 SYDVKM. CDR3 sequence (DNA): TGTGCCAGCAGTCCTCGGGACCGCACTGAAGCTTTCTTT. Translated: CASSPRDRTEAFF.